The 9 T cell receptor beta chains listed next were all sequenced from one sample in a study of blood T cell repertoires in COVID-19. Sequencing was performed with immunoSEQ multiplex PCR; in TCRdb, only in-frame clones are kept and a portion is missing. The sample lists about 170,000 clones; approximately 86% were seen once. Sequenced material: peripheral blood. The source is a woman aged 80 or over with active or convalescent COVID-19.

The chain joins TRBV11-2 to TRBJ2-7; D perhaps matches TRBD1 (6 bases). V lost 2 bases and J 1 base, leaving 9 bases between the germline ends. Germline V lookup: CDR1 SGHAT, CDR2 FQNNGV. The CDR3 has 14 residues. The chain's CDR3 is CASSLHRASYEQYF. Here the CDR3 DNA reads TGTGCCAGCAGCTTACACAGGGCGTCCTACGAGCAGTACTTC.

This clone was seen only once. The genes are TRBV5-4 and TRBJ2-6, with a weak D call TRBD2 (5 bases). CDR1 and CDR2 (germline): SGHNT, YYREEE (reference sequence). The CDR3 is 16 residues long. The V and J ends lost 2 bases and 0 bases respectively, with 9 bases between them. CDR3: CASSFSGISGANVLTF. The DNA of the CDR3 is TGTGCCAGCAGCTTCTCGGGAATCTCTGGGGCCAACGTCCTGACTTTC.

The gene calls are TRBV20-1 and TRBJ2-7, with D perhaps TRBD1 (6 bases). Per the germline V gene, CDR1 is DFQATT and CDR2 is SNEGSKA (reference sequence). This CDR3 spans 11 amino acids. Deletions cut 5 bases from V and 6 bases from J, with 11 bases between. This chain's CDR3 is CSALRGPEQYF. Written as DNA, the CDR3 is TGCAGTGCTCTCAGGGGTCCCGAGCAGTACTTC.

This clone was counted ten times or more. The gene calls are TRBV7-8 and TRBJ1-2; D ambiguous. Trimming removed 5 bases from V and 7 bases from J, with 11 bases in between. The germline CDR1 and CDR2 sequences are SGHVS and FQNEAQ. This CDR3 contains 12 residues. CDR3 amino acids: CASSVGLSGYTF. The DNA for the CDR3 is TGTGCCAGCAGCGTGGGCCTGAGTGGCTACACCTTC.

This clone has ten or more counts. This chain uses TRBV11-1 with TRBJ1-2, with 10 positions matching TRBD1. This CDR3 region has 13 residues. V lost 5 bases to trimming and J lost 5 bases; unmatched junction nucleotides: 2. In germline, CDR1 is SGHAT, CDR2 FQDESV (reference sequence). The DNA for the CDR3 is TGTGCCAGCAGCCGGGACAGGGGTTATGGCTACACCTTC. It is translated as CASSRDRGYGYTF.

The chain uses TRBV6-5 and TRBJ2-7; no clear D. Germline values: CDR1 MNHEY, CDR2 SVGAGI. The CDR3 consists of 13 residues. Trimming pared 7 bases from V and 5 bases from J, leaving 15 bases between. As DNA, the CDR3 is TGTGCCAGCACCCCCCCCGGGTATGACGAGCAGTACTTC. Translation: CASTPPGYDEQYF.

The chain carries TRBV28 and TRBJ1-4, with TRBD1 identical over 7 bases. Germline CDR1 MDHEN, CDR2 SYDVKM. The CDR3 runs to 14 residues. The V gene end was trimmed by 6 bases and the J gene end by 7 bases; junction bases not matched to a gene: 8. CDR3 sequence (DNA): TGTGCCAGCAGACTTCAGGGGGTAGGTGAAAAACTGTTTTTT. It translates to CASRLQGVGEKLFF.

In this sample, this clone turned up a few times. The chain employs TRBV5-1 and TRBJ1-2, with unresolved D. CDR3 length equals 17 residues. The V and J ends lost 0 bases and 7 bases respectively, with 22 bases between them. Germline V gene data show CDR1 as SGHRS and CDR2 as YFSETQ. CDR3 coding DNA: TGCGCCAGCAGCTTGGATGTGAGCGGCAGCTTGTCAAGTGGCTACACCTTC. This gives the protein CASSLDVSGSLSSGYTF.

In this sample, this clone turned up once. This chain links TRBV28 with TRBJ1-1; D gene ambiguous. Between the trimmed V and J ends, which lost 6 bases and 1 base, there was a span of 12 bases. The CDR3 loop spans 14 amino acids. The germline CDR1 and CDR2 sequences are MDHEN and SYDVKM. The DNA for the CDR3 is TGTGCCAGCAGGCAAGGACGGGGGAACACTGAAGCTTTCTTT. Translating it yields CASRQGRGNTEAFF.